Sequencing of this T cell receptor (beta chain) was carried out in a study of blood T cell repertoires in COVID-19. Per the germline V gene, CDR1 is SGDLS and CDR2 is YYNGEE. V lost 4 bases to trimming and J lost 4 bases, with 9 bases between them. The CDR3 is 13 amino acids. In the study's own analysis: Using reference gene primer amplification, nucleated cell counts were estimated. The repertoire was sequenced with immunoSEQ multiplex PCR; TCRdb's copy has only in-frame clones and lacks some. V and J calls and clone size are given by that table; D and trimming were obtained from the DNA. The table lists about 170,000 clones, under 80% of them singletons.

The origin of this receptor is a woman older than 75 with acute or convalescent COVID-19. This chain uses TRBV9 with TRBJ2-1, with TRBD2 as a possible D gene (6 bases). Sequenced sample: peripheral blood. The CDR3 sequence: CASSFSGYNEQFF. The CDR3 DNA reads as TGTGCCAGCAGCTTTAGCGGTTACAATGAGCAGTTCTTC.